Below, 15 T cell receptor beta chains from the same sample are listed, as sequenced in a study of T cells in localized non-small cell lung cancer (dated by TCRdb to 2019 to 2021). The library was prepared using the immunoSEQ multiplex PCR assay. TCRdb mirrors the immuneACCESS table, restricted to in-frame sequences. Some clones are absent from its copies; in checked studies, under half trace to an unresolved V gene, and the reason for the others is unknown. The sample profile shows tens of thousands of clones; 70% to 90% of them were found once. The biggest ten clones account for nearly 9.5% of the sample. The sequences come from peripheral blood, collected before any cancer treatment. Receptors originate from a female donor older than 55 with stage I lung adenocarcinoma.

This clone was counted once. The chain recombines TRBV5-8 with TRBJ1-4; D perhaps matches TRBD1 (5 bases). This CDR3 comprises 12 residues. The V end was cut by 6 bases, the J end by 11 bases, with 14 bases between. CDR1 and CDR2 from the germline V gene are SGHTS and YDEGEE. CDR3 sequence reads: CASKIGGGKLFF. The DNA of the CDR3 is TGTGCCAGCAAGATCGGCGGGGGTAAACTGTTTTTT.

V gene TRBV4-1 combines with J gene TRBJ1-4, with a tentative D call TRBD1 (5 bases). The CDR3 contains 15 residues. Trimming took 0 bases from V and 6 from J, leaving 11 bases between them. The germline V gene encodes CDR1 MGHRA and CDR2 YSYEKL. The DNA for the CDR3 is TGCGCCAGCAGCCAAGATACGAGCAGGGATGAAAAACTGTTTTTT. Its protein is CASSQDTSRDEKLFF.

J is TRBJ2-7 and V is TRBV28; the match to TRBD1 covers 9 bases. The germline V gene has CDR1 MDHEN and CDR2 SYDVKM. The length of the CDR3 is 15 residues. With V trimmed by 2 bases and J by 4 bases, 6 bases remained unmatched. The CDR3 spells CASSLPGQGRYEQYF. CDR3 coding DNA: TGTGCCAGCAGTTTACCGGGACAGGGACGGTACGAGCAGTACTTC.

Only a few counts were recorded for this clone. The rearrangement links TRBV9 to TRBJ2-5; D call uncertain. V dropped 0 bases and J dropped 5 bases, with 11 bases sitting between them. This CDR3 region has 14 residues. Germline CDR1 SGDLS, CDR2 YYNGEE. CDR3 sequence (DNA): TGTGCCAGCAGCGTAGCTCTATCGCGGGAGACCCAGTACTTC. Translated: CASSVALSRETQYF.

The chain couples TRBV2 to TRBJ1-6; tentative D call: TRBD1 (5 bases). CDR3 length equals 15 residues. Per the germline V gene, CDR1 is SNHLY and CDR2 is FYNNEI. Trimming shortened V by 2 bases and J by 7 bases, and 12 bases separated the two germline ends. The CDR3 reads CASSEQGVRNSPLHF. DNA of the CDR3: TGTGCCAGCAGTGAACAGGGAGTAAGGAATTCACCCCTCCACTTT.

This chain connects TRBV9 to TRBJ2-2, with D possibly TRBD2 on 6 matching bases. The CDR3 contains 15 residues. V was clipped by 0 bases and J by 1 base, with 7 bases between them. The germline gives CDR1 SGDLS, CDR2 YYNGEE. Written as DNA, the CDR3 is TGTGCCAGCAGCGTAGGGGGACTGAACACCGGGGAGCTGTTTTTT. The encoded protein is CASSVGGLNTGELFF.

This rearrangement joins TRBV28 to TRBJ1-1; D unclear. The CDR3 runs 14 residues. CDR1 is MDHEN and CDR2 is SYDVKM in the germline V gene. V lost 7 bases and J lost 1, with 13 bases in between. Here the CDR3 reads CASIPPRQNTEAFF. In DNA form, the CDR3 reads TGTGCCAGCATTCCCCCTCGACAGAACACTGAAGCTTTCTTT.

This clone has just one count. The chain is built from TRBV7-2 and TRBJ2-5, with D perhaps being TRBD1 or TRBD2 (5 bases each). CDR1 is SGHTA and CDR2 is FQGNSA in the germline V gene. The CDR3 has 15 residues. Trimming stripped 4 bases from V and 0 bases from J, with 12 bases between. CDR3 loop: CASSYVGAYQETQYF. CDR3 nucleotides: TGTGCCAGCAGCTACGTCGGGGCGTACCAAGAGACCCAGTACTTC.

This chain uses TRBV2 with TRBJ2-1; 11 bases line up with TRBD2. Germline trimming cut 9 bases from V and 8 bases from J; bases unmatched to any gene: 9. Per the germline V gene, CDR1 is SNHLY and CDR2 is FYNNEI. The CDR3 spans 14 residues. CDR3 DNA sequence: TGTGCCAGTATACTAGCGGGAGCTTCCTATGAGCAGTTCTTC. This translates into CASILAGASYEQFF.

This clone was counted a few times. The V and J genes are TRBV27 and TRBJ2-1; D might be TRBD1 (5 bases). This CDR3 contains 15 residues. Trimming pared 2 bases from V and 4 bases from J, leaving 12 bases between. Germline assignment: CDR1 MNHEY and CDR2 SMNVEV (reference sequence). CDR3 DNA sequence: TGTGCCAGCAGTTTAAGGGGTGGGAAGTACAATGAGCAGTTCTTC. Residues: CASSLRGGKYNEQFF.

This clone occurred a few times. This CDR3 is CASRLTGSPVGYTF. The CDR3 bases are TGTGCCAGCAGGCTGACGGGGAGCCCGGTCGGCTACACCTTC. The V gene is TRBV13, the J gene TRBJ1-2; D not certain. The ends were cut back, 6 bases at V and 8 bases at J, with 19 bases in the middle. This CDR3 is built from 14 residues. Germline CDR1 and CDR2: PRHDT and FYEKMQ (reference sequence).

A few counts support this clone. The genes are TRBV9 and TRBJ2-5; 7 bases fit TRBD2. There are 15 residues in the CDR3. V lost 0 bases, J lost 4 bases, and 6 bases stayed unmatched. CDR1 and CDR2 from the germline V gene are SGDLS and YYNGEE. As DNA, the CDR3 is TGTGCCAGCAGCGTAGTAGCGGGTTTAGGAGAGACCCAGTACTTC. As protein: CASSVVAGLGETQYF.

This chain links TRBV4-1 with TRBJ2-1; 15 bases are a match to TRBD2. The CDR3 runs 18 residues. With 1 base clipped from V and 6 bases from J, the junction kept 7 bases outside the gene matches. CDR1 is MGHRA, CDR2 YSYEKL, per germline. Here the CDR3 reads CASSQVDLGLAGGNEQFF. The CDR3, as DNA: TGCGCCAGCAGCCAAGTCGACCTGGGACTAGCGGGAGGCAATGAGCAGTTCTTC.

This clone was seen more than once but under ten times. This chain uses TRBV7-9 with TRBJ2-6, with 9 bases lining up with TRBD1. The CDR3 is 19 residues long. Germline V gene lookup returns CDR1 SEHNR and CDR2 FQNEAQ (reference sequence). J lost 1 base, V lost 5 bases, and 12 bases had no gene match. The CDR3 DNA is TGTGCCAGCAGCATTAGGGTAGGACAGGGGACTTCTGGGGCCAACGTCCTGACTTTC. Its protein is CASSIRVGQGTSGANVLTF.

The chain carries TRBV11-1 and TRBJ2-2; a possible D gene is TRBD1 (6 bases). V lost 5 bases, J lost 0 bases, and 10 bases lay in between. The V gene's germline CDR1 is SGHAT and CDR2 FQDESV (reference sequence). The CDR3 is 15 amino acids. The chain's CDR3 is CASSPNRANTGELFF. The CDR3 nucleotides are TGTGCCAGCAGCCCAAACAGGGCGAACACCGGGGAGCTGTTTTTT.